Listed below are T cell receptor beta chains from one sample, sequenced in a study of beta chain features in type 1 diabetes. Sequenced by immunoSEQ multiplex PCR; TCRdb stores in-frame clones only, minus some. Here the sample spans hundreds of thousands of clones, about 32% being singletons. The sample taken for sequencing was naive CD4+ T cells from blood. All receptors derive from a man between 18 and 35 years old in good health. CDR3s include the opening cysteine and the closing phenylalanine or tryptophan. The order of the fields is clone size, V gene, D gene, CDR3 length, J gene, CDR3 protein, CDR3 DNA. A D gene is named only where the DNA matches it firmly. Some rows have no size entry. The others give once, few or many, or a class for an expanded clone.

clone_size: once
v_call: TRBV5-1
d_call: -
cdr3_length: 15
j_call: TRBJ2-2
cdr3_aa: CASSPDRANTGELFF
cdr3_nt: TGCGCCAGCAGCCCCGACAGAGCGAACACCGGGGAGCTGTTTTTT

clone_size: -
v_call: TRBV19
d_call: -
cdr3_length: 14
j_call: TRBJ2-4
cdr3_aa: CASKQALAKNIQYF
cdr3_nt: TGTGCCAGTAAACAGGCGCTAGCCAAAAACATTCAGTACTTC

clone_size: -
v_call: TRBV7-2
d_call: -
cdr3_length: 13
j_call: TRBJ2-2
cdr3_aa: CASSLSVYGELFF
cdr3_nt: TGTGCCAGCAGCTTGAGTGTTTACGGGGAGCTGTTTTTT

clone_size: few
v_call: TRBV5-1
d_call: -
cdr3_length: 14
j_call: TRBJ2-7
cdr3_aa: CASSLDGGSYEQYF
cdr3_nt: TGCGCCAGCAGCTTGGATGGCGGATCCTACGAGCAGTACTTC

clone_size: few
v_call: TRBV29-1
d_call: -
cdr3_length: 13
j_call: TRBJ2-7
cdr3_aa: CSVREPGPYEQYF
cdr3_nt: TGCAGCGTACGGGAGCCCGGACCCTACGAGCAGTACTTC

clone_size: -
v_call: TRBV19
d_call: -
cdr3_length: 15
j_call: TRBJ2-6
cdr3_aa: CASSLGGSGANVLTF
cdr3_nt: TGTGCCAGTAGTTTAGGGGGATCTGGGGCCAACGTCCTGACTTTC

clone_size: few
v_call: TRBV5-6
d_call: -
cdr3_length: 14
j_call: TRBJ2-1
cdr3_aa: CASSLGFSYNEQFF
cdr3_nt: TGTGCCAGCAGCTTGGGGTTCTCCTACAATGAGCAGTTCTTC

clone_size: -
v_call: TRBV9
d_call: -
cdr3_length: 15
j_call: TRBJ2-5
cdr3_aa: CASSADTGSGETQYF
cdr3_nt: TGTGCCAGCAGCGCTGATACAGGGTCTGGGGAGACCCAGTACTTC

clone_size: -
v_call: TRBV5-1
d_call: -
cdr3_length: 15
j_call: TRBJ2-7
cdr3_aa: CASSPTSNLGYEQYF
cdr3_nt: TGCGCCAGCAGCCCGACTAGTAACCTAGGGTACGAGCAGTACTTC

clone_size: few
v_call: TRBV9
d_call: -
cdr3_length: 15
j_call: TRBJ2-6
cdr3_aa: CASSVPGTGANVLTF
cdr3_nt: TGTGCCAGCAGCGTTCCCGGGACCGGGGCCAACGTCCTGACTTTC

clone_size: few
v_call: TRBV7-9
d_call: -
cdr3_length: 14
j_call: TRBJ2-7
cdr3_aa: CASSSAGRNYEQYF
cdr3_nt: TGTGCCAGCAGCTCCGCGGGACGTAACTACGAGCAGTACTTC

clone_size: -
v_call: TRBV7-8
d_call: -
cdr3_length: 11
j_call: TRBJ2-1
cdr3_aa: CASSRGYEQFF
cdr3_nt: TGTGCCAGCAGCAGGGGATATGAGCAGTTCTTC

clone_size: -
v_call: TRBV7-8
d_call: -
cdr3_length: 14
j_call: TRBJ1-1
cdr3_aa: CASSPRTENTEAFF
cdr3_nt: TGTGCCAGCAGCCCAAGGACAGAGAACACTGAAGCTTTCTTT

clone_size: -
v_call: TRBV18
d_call: -
cdr3_length: 13
j_call: TRBJ2-3
cdr3_aa: CASSPPQLNTQYF
cdr3_nt: TGTGCCAGCTCCCCACCCCAGCTGAATACGCAGTATTTT

clone_size: -
v_call: TRBV10-3
d_call: -
cdr3_length: 12
j_call: TRBJ1-2
cdr3_aa: CATEGGNYGYTF
cdr3_nt: TGTGCCACCGAGGGGGGGAACTATGGCTACACCTTC

clone_size: few
v_call: TRBV20-1
d_call: -
cdr3_length: 11
j_call: TRBJ1-2
cdr3_aa: CSARSRDGYTF
cdr3_nt: TGCAGTGCTAGATCCAGGGATGGCTACACCTTC

clone_size: -
v_call: TRBV4-3
d_call: TRBD2
cdr3_length: 19
j_call: TRBJ2-1
cdr3_aa: CASSQGQSGRDLTYNEQFF
cdr3_nt: TGCGCCAGCAGCCAGGGCCAGAGCGGGAGAGATTTGACCTACAATGAGCAGTTCTTC

clone_size: few
v_call: TRBV15
d_call: TRBD1
cdr3_length: 15
j_call: TRBJ2-2
cdr3_aa: CATSRETGTTGELFF
cdr3_nt: TGTGCCACCAGCAGAGAGACAGGGACCACCGGGGAGCTGTTTTTT

clone_size: -
v_call: TRBV9
d_call: -
cdr3_length: 12
j_call: TRBJ1-2
cdr3_aa: CASSLEGYGYTF
cdr3_nt: TGTGCCAGCAGCTTGGAGGGTTATGGCTACACCTTC

clone_size: few
v_call: TRBV29-1
d_call: TRBD1
cdr3_length: 14
j_call: TRBJ1-1
cdr3_aa: CSVYKQGDGTEAFF
cdr3_nt: TGCAGCGTTTACAAACAGGGGGATGGCACTGAAGCTTTCTTT

clone_size: -
v_call: TRBV7-6
d_call: -
cdr3_length: 14
j_call: TRBJ2-7
cdr3_aa: CASSPRVGAYEQYF
cdr3_nt: TGTGCCAGCAGCCCTCGGGTCGGGGCCTACGAGCAGTACTTC

clone_size: few
v_call: TRBV7-2
d_call: -
cdr3_length: 15
j_call: TRBJ2-7
cdr3_aa: CASSLVGTGNYEQYF
cdr3_nt: TGTGCCAGCAGCTTAGTCGGCACAGGGAACTACGAGCAGTACTTC

clone_size: -
v_call: TRBV18
d_call: -
cdr3_length: 15
j_call: TRBJ2-1
cdr3_aa: CASSPPGGSYNEQFF
cdr3_nt: TGTGCCAGCTCACCACCGGGCGGCTCCTACAATGAGCAGTTCTTC

clone_size: -
v_call: TRBV30
d_call: -
cdr3_length: 14
j_call: TRBJ1-4
cdr3_aa: CAWSVGSTNEKLFF
cdr3_nt: TGTGCCTGGAGTGTGGGATCAACTAATGAAAAACTGTTTTTT

clone_size: few
v_call: TRBV25-1
d_call: TRBD2
cdr3_length: 13
j_call: TRBJ2-7
cdr3_aa: CASRTSGTYEQYF
cdr3_nt: TGTGCCAGCCGGACTAGCGGAACCTACGAGCAGTACTTC

clone_size: few
v_call: TRBV25-1
d_call: -
cdr3_length: 16
j_call: TRBJ2-1
cdr3_aa: CASRPSRASFHNEQFF
cdr3_nt: TGTGCCAGCAGGCCGAGTAGGGCGTCCTTCCACAATGAGCAGTTCTTC

clone_size: few
v_call: TRBV25-1
d_call: -
cdr3_length: 15
j_call: TRBJ2-4
cdr3_aa: CASSASVLAKNIQYF
cdr3_nt: TGTGCCAGCAGTGCGTCTGTGCTAGCCAAAAACATTCAGTACTTC

clone_size: -
v_call: TRBV30
d_call: -
cdr3_length: 14
j_call: TRBJ2-7
cdr3_aa: CAWRPADRNYEQYF
cdr3_nt: TGTGCCTGGCGTCCAGCGGACCGGAACTACGAGCAGTACTTC

clone_size: -
v_call: TRBV25-1
d_call: -
cdr3_length: 15
j_call: TRBJ2-7
cdr3_aa: CASMGLGEQAYEQYF
cdr3_nt: TGTGCCAGCATGGGGCTCGGGGAACAAGCCTACGAGCAGTACTTC

clone_size: few
v_call: TRBV7-6
d_call: TRBD1
cdr3_length: 15
j_call: TRBJ2-5
cdr3_aa: CASSHARTGQETQYF
cdr3_nt: TGTGCCAGCAGCCACGCGCGGACAGGGCAAGAGACCCAGTACTTC

clone_size: -
v_call: TRBV7-8
d_call: -
cdr3_length: 14
j_call: TRBJ2-3
cdr3_aa: CASSLARTSDTQYF
cdr3_nt: TGTGCCAGCAGCTTGGCTAGAACATCAGATACGCAGTATTTT

clone_size: -
v_call: TRBV18
d_call: -
cdr3_length: 14
j_call: TRBJ2-5
cdr3_aa: CASTPGQGGETQYF
cdr3_nt: TGTGCCAGCACCCCGGGGCAGGGCGGAGAGACCCAGTACTTC

clone_size: -
v_call: TRBV7-9
d_call: -
cdr3_length: 12
j_call: TRBJ2-1
cdr3_aa: CASSLAFGEQFF
cdr3_nt: TGTGCCAGCAGCTTAGCTTTCGGCGAGCAGTTCTTC

clone_size: -
v_call: TRBV10-3
d_call: TRBD1
cdr3_length: 17
j_call: TRBJ2-2
cdr3_aa: CAISDYAGTGNTGELFF
cdr3_nt: TGTGCCATCAGTGATTACGCCGGGACAGGGAACACCGGGGAGCTGTTTTTT

clone_size: -
v_call: TRBV4-3
d_call: -
cdr3_length: 14
j_call: TRBJ2-7
cdr3_aa: CASSQVDTAYEQYF
cdr3_nt: TGCGCCAGCAGCCAAGTAGACACCGCCTACGAGCAGTACTTC

clone_size: few
v_call: TRBV5-1
d_call: -
cdr3_length: 17
j_call: TRBJ2-6
cdr3_aa: CASSVQLSASGANVLTF
cdr3_nt: TGCGCCAGCAGCGTGCAATTATCAGCCTCTGGGGCCAACGTCCTGACTTTC

clone_size: -
v_call: TRBV29-1
d_call: -
cdr3_length: 11
j_call: TRBJ2-7
cdr3_aa: CSVASGYEQYF
cdr3_nt: TGCAGCGTTGCTTCGGGCTACGAGCAGTACTTC

clone_size: -
v_call: TRBV4-1
d_call: -
cdr3_length: 17
j_call: TRBJ2-3
cdr3_aa: CASSQGSRWANTDTQYF
cdr3_nt: TGCGCCAGCAGCCAAGGCAGCCGTTGGGCTAACACAGATACGCAGTATTTT

clone_size: -
v_call: TRBV14
d_call: TRBD2
cdr3_length: 14
j_call: TRBJ2-5
cdr3_aa: CASSQGGRGETQYF
cdr3_nt: TGTGCCAGCAGCCAAGGAGGGAGGGGAGAGACCCAGTACTTC